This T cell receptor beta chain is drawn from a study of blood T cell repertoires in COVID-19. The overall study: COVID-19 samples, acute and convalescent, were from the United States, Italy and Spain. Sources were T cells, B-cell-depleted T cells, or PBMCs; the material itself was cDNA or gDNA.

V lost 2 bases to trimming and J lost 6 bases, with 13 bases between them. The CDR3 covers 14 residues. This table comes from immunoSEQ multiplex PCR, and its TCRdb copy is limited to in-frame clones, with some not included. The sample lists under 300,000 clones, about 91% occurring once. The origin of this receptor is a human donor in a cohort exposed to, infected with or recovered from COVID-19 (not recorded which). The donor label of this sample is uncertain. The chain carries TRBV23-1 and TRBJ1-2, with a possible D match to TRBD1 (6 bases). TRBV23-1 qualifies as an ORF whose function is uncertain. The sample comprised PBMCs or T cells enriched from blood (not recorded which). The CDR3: CASSQGGQNHGYTF. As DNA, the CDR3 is TGCGCCAGCAGTCAAGGTGGACAGAATCATGGCTACACCTTC.